The 27 T cell receptor beta chains presented below share a single source sample, sequenced in a study of CXCR3-negative and CXCR3-positive naive CD8 T cells. Findings and limits, study-wide: The TRB CDR3s that CXCR3-positive naive cells carried were more hydrophobic than those of CXCR3-negative naive cells.

With UMI labels, 5' RACE was used to prepare the TRB cDNA libraries. TCRdb reprocessed the 5' RACE reads and keeps a single row for each CDR3 protein, giving no DNA. The repertoire table contains some 150,000 distinct CDR3 sequences. Their antigens are not known. The specimen was naive CXCR3+ CD8+ T cells from blood. Subset meaning: CD45RO-CCR7+CD27+CD95- naive CD8+ T cells expressing CXCR3 (TNR3+). The receptors here all came from a human donor in good health. Some clones in this sample may be carry-over from other donors' samples.

This chain joins TRBV4-3 and TRBJ2-7; the D call of TRBD1 rests on TCRdb alone, since no DNA is present to check it. The germline gives CDR1 LGHNA, CDR2 YSLEER. The CDR3 sequence is 14 residues long. The CDR3 sequence: CASNQDYEGGEQYF.

CDR3 sequence reads: CASSLEQGSGQPQHF. V usage is TRBV7-2 and J usage is TRBJ1-5; the TCRdb call, TRBD1, lacks DNA for checking. CDR3 length equals 15 residues. Germline CDR1 and CDR2: SGHTA and FQGNSA.

The CDR3: CASSIPGTGSDEQFF. The rearrangement uses TRBV19 and TRBJ2-1; TCRdb reports TRBD1, a call that lacks DNA to check it against. Germline loops: CDR1 LNHDA, CDR2 SQIVND (reference sequence). This CDR3 is built from 15 residues.

The CDR3 reads CASSPETSAPWYQETQYF. The chain employs TRBV7-8 and TRBJ2-5; the TCRdb call, TRBD2, lacks DNA for checking. The CDR3 loop spans 18 amino acids. In germline, CDR1 is SGHVS, CDR2 FQNEAQ.

The CDR3 protein is CASSQVGLEQYF. The chain uses TRBV4-1 and TRBJ2-7; TCRdb selects TRBD1, and the lack of DNA leaves this call unchecked. The CDR3 sequence is 12 residues long. Germline CDR1 is MGHRA and CDR2 is YSYEKL.

This sequence joins TRBV15 and TRBJ2-1; TCRdb names TRBD2, which stays unverified in the absence of DNA. The CDR3 is made up of 18 amino acids. The germline V gene encodes CDR1 LNHNV and CDR2 YYDKDF (reference sequence). CDR3 amino acids: CATSRRPISSGGYNEQFF.

V usage is TRBV7-3 and J usage is TRBJ2-2; the D gene TCRdb calls, TRBD1, cannot be checked with no DNA. CDR3 size: 14 residues. CDR1 and CDR2 (germline): SGHTA, FQGTGA. The chain's CDR3 is CASSLGQLTGELFF. Using reference TRBV7-3 and TRBJ2-2 for the parts outside the CDR3, the full variable domain is GAGVSQTPSNKVTEKGKYVELRCDPISGHTALYWYRQSLGQGPEFLIYFQGTGAADDSGLPNDRFFAVRPEGSVSTLKIQRTERGDSAVYLCASSLGQLTGELFFGEGSRLTVL.

The CDR3 protein is CASYTDYNEQFF. The V gene is TRBV12-3 or TRBV12-4, the J gene TRBJ2-1. The CDR3 covers 12 residues.

V usage is TRBV11-2 and J usage is TRBJ1-1. The CDR3 has 14 residues. Per germline, CDR1 SGHAT and CDR2 FQNNGV. CDR3 residues: CASSLEAGNTEAFF.

CDR3: CATSDRQGLGELFF. The chain couples TRBV24-1 to TRBJ2-2; the TCRdb call, TRBD1, lacks DNA for checking. Germline lookup yields CDR1 KGHDR and CDR2 SFDVKD. The CDR3 consists of 14 residues.

This sequence joins TRBV20-1 and TRBJ2-1. Germline V gives CDR1 DFQATT, CDR2 SNEGSKA (reference sequence). The CDR3 contains 13 residues. CDR3 loop: CSARDPSYNEQFF.

This rearrangement joins TRBV11-2 to TRBJ2-5. This CDR3 contains 14 residues. The V gene's germline CDR1 is SGHAT and CDR2 FQNNGV. The CDR3 is CASSLEAVQETQYF.

The V gene is TRBV12-3 or TRBV12-4, the J gene TRBJ2-5. The CDR3 loop spans 12 amino acids. CDR3: CASSSYQETQYF.

The chain employs TRBV7-9 and TRBJ2-2; TCRdb calls TRBD2, which cannot be checked without DNA. This CDR3 contains 16 residues. Germline lookup yields CDR1 SEHNR and CDR2 FQNEAQ (reference sequence). The CDR3 loop reads CASSSGLAGGAGELFF.

The chain uses TRBV4-3 and TRBJ1-2; TCRdb lists TRBD1, though no DNA is available to test this call. The CDR3 is 16 residues long. The germline CDR1 and CDR2 sequences are LGHNA and YSLEER. CDR3 sequence: CASSQDRLGHLYGYTF.

The rearrangement links TRBV19 to TRBJ2-7; absent DNA, TCRdb's TRBD1 call cannot be checked. Germline CDR1 reads LNHDA; CDR2 reads SQIVND (reference sequence). The CDR3 runs to 13 residues. The CDR3 protein is CASSIGAYYEQYF.

The chain is built from TRBV7-9 and TRBJ2-2; the TRBD1 assignment by TCRdb is unverifiable without DNA. CDR1 SEHNR and CDR2 FQNEAQ come from the germline V gene (reference sequence). CDR3 length: 17 amino acids. The CDR3 sequence: CASSTTPGGTNTGELFF.

The V gene is TRBV9, the J gene TRBJ1-2; TCRdb lists TRBD1, though no DNA is available to test this call. This CDR3 has 16 amino acids. Germline lookup yields CDR1 SGDLS and CDR2 YYNGEE. The CDR3 protein is CASSAQDGKANYGYTF.

V gene TRBV4-1 combines with J gene TRBJ2-4. The CDR3 has 15 residues. Germline-derived CDR1 and CDR2 are MGHRA and YSYEKL. CDR3: CASSHPTLAKNIQYF.

This chain joins TRBV28 and TRBJ2-3; absent DNA, TCRdb's TRBD2 call cannot be checked. Germline V gives CDR1 MDHEN, CDR2 SYDVKM. CDR3 length equals 17 residues. CDR3 loop: CASSWTGTSDYTDTQYF.

The chain is built from TRBV4-1 and TRBJ1-2; TCRdb selects TRBD1, and the lack of DNA leaves this call unchecked. Germline loops: CDR1 MGHRA, CDR2 YSYEKL. This CDR3 comprises 15 residues. The chain's CDR3 is CASSQDPGQPYGYTF.

The chain is built from TRBV6-5 and TRBJ2-2; TCRdb outputs TRBD1, but without DNA this stays unchecked. Germline-derived CDR1 and CDR2 are MNHEY and SVGAGI. The CDR3 covers 14 residues. The CDR3 spells CATRDRGRTGELFF.

The chain has TRBV20-1 and TRBJ1-1. The CDR3 spans 13 residues. Germline V gives CDR1 DFQATT, CDR2 SNEGSKA (reference sequence). CDR3 sequence: CSTRDRLYTEAFF.

This chain uses TRBV7-3 with TRBJ2-3. Germline CDR1 SGHTA, CDR2 FQGTGA. The CDR3 spans 16 residues. CDR3 sequence: CASSPTVLTSTDTQYF.

The V call is TRBV20-1, the J call TRBJ1-1; the D gene TCRdb calls, TRBD1, cannot be checked with no DNA. Germline V gene lookup returns CDR1 DFQATT and CDR2 SNEGSKA (reference sequence). CDR3 length: 14 amino acids. The chain's CDR3 is CSVPPGQPATEAFF.

The chain joins TRBV7-6 to TRBJ2-7; TCRdb picks TRBD2, but there is no DNA to check that call. This CDR3 contains 13 residues. Per the germline V gene, CDR1 is SGHVS and CDR2 is FNYEAQ. The chain's CDR3 is CASSLDGPYEQYF.

The rearrangement links TRBV5-6 to TRBJ2-7; TCRdb returns TRBD2, unconfirmable since there is no DNA. CDR3 size: 13 residues. Germline lookup yields CDR1 SGHDT and CDR2 YYEEEE. The CDR3 reads CASSPLGTYEQYF.